Below are 8 T cell receptor beta chains sequenced from a single sample in a study of blood T cell repertoires in COVID-19. Generated by immunoSEQ multiplex PCR, the TCRdb table keeps only in-frame clones and is missing some. The sample contains roughly 140,000 clones, 84% of which appear only once. The sample taken for sequencing was PBMCs or T cells enriched from blood (not recorded which). All receptors derive from a woman aged 18-35 years who had been exposed to COVID-19.

This sequence joins TRBV10-1 and TRBJ1-2; 7 bases map to TRBD1. CDR3 length: 17 amino acids. Trimming at V came to 2 bases and at J to 4 bases, leaving 13 bases not matched to a gene. Per germline, CDR1 WNHNN and CDR2 SYGVQD (reference sequence). CDR3 region: CASSEQGQTTIRYGYTF. The CDR3 nucleotides read TGCGCCAGCAGTGAGCAGGGACAGACGACTATCCGCTATGGCTACACCTTC.

The chain couples TRBV6-5 to TRBJ1-2; TRBD1 might be the D (6 bases). CDR3 length: 12 amino acids. V was clipped by 9 bases and J by 8 bases, with 16 bases between them. In germline, CDR1 is MNHEY, CDR2 SVGAGI. The CDR3 DNA is TGTGCCAGTTCCGCCCAGGGGTGGGGCTACACCTTC. Translation gives CASSAQGWGYTF.

The gene calls are TRBV27 and TRBJ2-7; TRBD2 agrees at 8 bases. Germline V gene lookup returns CDR1 MNHEY and CDR2 SMNVEV (reference sequence). V shed 7 bases and J 4 bases; nucleotides not matched to a gene: 6. The CDR3 contains 13 residues. The CDR3 DNA reads as TGTGCCAGCACCAGAAGCGGGAGTTACGAGCAGTACTTC. It codes for CASTRSGSYEQYF.

This clone has more than one count but fewer than ten. V and J are TRBV5-4 and TRBJ1-1; D possibly corresponds to TRBD1 (5 bases). Germline-derived CDR1 and CDR2 are SGHNT and YYREEE (reference sequence). CDR3 size: 15 residues. Trimming shortened V by 0 bases and J by 5 bases, and 14 bases separated the two germline ends. CDR3 nucleotide sequence: TGTGCCAGCAGCTTGGAAGGGCCTTCAGGGACTGAAGCTTTCTTT. Its protein product is CASSLEGPSGTEAFF. Full variable domain (outside the CDR3, taken from reference TRBV5-4 and TRBJ1-1): ETGVTQSPTHLIKTRGQQVTLRCSSQSGHNTVSWYQQALGQGPQFIFQYYREEENGRGNFPPRFSGLQFPNYSSELNVNALELDDSALYLCASSLEGPSGTEAFFGQGTRLTVV.

This rearrangement joins TRBV11-2 to TRBJ2-7, with 14 nucleotides matching TRBD2. This CDR3 has 18 amino acids. With V trimmed by 5 bases and J by 6 bases, 15 bases remained unmatched. CDR1 and CDR2 (germline): SGHAT, FQNNGV. CDR3 nucleotide sequence: TGTGCCAGCAGCCTCGGACGTATGCCGGGACTAGCGGGAGTCGAGCAGTACTTC. This encodes CASSLGRMPGLAGVEQYF.

This chain connects TRBV27 to TRBJ1-2; TRBD1 matches 7 bases. The germline CDR1 and CDR2 sequences are MNHEY and SMNVEV (reference sequence). CDR3 length: 15 amino acids. The V segment lost 3 bases and the J segment 6 bases; nucleotides outside the gene matches: 10. The CDR3 sequence is CASSFQATGTHGYTF. DNA of the CDR3: TGTGCCAGCAGTTTCCAAGCGACAGGGACCCATGGCTACACCTTC.

This chain connects TRBV4-1 to TRBJ2-2; 10 positions agree with TRBD2. Germline V gene data show CDR1 as MGHRA and CDR2 as YSYEKL. J was trimmed by 0 bases and V by 3 bases; bases with no gene match: 4. CDR3 size: 17 residues. The DNA of the CDR3 is TGCGCCAGCAGCCAGGGAACTAGCGGGGCGAACACCGGGGAGCTGTTTTTT. It encodes CASSQGTSGANTGELFF.

This chain links TRBV6-2 or TRBV6-3 with TRBJ2-5; TRBD2 matches 10 bases. This CDR3 is 21 amino acids long. After removal of 8 bases from V and 2 bases from J, the junction contained 26 bases not matched to a gene. CDR1 and CDR2 (germline): MNHEY, SVGEGT. This CDR3 is CASGLAGALFWRKALQETQYF. The CDR3 nucleotides read TGTGCCAGCGGCCTAGCGGGAGCCTTGTTCTGGCGCAAAGCACTTCAAGAGACCCAGTACTTC.